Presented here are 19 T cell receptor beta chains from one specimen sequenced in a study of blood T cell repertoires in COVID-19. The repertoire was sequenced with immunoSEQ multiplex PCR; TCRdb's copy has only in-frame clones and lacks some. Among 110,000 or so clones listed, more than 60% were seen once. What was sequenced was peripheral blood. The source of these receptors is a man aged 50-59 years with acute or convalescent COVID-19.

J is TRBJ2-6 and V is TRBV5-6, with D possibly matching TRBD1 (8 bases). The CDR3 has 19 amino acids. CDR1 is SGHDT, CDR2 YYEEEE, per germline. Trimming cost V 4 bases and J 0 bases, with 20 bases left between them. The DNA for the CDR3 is TGTGCCAGCAGCCGGAAGGGGGGGACAGGTTTCTCTGGGGCCAACGTCCTGACTTTC. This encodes CASSRKGGTGFSGANVLTF. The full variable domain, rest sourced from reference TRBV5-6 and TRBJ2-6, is DAGVTQSPTHLIKTRGQQVTLRCSPKSGHDTVSWYQQALGQGPQFIFQYYEEEERQRGNFPDRFSGHQFPNYSSELNVNALLLGDSALYLCASSRKGGTGFSGANVLTFGAGSRLTVL.

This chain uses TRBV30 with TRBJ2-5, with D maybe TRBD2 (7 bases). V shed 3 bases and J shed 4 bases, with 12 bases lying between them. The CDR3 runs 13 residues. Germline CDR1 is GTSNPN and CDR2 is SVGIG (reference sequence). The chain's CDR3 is CAWRRGGIETQYF. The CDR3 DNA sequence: TGTGCCTGGAGGAGGGGGGGAATAGAGACCCAGTACTTC.

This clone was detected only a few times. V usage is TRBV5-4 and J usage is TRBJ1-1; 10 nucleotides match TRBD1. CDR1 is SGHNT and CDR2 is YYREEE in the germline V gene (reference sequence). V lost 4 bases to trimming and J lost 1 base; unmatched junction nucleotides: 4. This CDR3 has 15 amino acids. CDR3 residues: CASSGRTGGNTEAFF. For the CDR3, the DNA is TGTGCCAGCAGCGGGAGGACAGGGGGGAACACTGAAGCTTTCTTT.

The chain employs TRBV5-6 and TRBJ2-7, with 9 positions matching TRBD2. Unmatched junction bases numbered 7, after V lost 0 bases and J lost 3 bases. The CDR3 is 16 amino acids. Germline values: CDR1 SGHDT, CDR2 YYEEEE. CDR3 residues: CASSLAGLAGSYEQYF. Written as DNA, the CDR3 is TGTGCCAGCAGCTTGGCTGGGCTAGCGGGGAGCTACGAGCAGTACTTC. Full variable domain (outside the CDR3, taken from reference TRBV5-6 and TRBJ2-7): DAGVTQSPTHLIKTRGQQVTLRCSPKSGHDTVSWYQQALGQGPQFIFQYYEEEERQRGNFPDRFSGHQFPNYSSELNVNALLLGDSALYLCASSLAGLAGSYEQYFGPGTRLTVT.

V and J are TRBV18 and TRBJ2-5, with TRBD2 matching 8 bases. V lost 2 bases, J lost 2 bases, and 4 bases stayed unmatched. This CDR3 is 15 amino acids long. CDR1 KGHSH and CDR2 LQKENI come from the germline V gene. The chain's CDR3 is CASSPVSGSQETQYF. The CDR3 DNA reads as TGTGCCAGCTCACCAGTAAGCGGGAGTCAAGAGACCCAGTACTTC.

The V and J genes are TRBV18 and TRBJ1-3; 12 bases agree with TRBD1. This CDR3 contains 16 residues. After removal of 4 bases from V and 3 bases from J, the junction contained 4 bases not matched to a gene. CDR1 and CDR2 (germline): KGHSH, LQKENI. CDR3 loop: CASSLGQGASGNTIYF. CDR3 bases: TGTGCCAGCTCACTGGGACAGGGGGCGAGTGGAAACACCATATATTTT. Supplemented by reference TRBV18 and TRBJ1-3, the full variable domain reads NAGVMQNPRHLVRRRGQEARLRCSPMKGHSHVYWYRQLPEEGLKFMVYLQKENIIDESGMPKERFSAEFPKEGPSILRIQQVVRGDSAAYFCASSLGQGASGNTIYFGEGSWLTVV.

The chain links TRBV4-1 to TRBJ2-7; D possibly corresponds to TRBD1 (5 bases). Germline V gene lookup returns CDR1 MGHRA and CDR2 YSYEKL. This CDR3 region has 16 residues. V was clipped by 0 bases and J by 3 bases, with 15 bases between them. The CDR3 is CASSQDQEQGNYEQYF. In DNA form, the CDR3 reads TGCGCCAGCAGCCAAGATCAGGAGCAGGGTAACTACGAGCAGTACTTC.

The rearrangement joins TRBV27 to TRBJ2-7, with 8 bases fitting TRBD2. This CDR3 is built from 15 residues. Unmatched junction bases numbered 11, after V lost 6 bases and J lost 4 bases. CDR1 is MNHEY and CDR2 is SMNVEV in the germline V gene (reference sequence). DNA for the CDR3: TGTGCCAGCAGGAGGAATCAGGGCGGGGGGTACGAGCAGTACTTC. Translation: CASRRNQGGGYEQYF.

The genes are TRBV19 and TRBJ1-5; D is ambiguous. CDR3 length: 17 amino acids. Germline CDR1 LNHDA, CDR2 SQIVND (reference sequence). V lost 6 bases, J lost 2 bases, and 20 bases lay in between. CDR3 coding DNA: TGTGCCAGTAGGTGGGGAGGCGGCCGAGCTGGCAATCAGCCCCAGCATTTT. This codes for CASRWGGGRAGNQPQHF.

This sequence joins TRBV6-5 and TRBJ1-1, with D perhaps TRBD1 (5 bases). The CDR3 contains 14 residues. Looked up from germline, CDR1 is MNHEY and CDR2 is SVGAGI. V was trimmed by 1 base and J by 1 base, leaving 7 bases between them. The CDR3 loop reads CASSYYGQNTEAFF. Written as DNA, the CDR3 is TGTGCCAGCAGTTACTACGGACAGAACACTGAAGCTTTCTTT.

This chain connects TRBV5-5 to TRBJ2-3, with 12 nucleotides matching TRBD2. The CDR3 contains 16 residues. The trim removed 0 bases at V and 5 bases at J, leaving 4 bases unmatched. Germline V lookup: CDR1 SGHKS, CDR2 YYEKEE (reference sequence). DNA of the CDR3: TGTGCCAGCAGCTTGGGACTAGCGGGAGTAATAGATACGCAGTATTTT. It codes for CASSLGLAGVIDTQYF.

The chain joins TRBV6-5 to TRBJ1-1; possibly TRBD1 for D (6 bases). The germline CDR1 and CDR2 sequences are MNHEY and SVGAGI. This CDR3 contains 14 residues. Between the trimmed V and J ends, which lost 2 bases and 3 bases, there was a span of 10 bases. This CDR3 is CASSYAGAYTEAFF. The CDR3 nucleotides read TGTGCCAGCAGTTACGCGGGGGCGTACACTGAAGCTTTCTTT.

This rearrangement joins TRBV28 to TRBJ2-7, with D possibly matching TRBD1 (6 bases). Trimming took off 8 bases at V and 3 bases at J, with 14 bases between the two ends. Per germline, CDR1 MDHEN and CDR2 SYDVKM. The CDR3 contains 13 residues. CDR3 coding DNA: TGTGCCAGCGCTAGGGGGTCCCTCTACGAGCAGTACTTC. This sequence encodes CASARGSLYEQYF.

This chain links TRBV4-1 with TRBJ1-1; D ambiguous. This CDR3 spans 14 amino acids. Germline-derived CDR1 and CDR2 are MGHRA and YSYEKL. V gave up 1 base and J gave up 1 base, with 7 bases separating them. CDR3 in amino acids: CASSQVRENTEAFF. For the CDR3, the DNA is TGCGCCAGCAGCCAAGTTCGGGAGAACACTGAAGCTTTCTTT.

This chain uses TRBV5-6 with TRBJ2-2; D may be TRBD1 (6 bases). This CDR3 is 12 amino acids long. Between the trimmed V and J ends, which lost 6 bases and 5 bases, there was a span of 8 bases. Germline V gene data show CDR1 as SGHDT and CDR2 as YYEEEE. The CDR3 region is CASTTGTGELFF. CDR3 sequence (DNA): TGTGCCAGCACCACAGGGACCGGGGAGCTGTTTTTT.

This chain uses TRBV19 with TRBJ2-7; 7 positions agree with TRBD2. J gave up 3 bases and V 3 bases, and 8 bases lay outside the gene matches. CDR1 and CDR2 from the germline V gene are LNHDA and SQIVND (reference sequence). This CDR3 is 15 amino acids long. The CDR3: CASSIRWEGLYEQYF. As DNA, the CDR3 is TGTGCCAGTAGTATTAGGTGGGAGGGCCTCTACGAGCAGTACTTC. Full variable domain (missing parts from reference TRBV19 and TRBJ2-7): DGGITQSPKYLFRKEGQNVTLSCEQNLNHDAMYWYRQDPGQGLRLIYYSQIVNDFQKGDIAEGYSVSREKKESFPLTVTSAQKNPTAFYLCASSIRWEGLYEQYFGPGTRLTVT.

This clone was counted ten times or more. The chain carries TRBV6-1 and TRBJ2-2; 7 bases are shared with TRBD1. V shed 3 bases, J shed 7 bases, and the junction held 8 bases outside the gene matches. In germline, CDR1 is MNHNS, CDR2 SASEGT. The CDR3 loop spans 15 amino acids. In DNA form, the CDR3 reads TGTGCCAGCAGTGACCTCCGACAGGGAGTCGGGGAGCTGTTTTTT. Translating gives CASSDLRQGVGELFF.

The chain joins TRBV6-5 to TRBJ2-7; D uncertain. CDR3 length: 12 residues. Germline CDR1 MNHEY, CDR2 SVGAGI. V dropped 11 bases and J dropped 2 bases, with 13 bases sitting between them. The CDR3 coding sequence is TGTGCCTCTAAGACACAAACCTACGAGCAGTACTTC. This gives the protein CASKTQTYEQYF.

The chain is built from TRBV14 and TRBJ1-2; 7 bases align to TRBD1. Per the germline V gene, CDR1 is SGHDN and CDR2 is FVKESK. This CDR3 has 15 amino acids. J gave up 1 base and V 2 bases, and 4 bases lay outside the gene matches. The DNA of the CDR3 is TGTGCCAGCAGCCAACTGGGACAGATTAACTATGGCTACACCTTC. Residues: CASSQLGQINYGYTF.